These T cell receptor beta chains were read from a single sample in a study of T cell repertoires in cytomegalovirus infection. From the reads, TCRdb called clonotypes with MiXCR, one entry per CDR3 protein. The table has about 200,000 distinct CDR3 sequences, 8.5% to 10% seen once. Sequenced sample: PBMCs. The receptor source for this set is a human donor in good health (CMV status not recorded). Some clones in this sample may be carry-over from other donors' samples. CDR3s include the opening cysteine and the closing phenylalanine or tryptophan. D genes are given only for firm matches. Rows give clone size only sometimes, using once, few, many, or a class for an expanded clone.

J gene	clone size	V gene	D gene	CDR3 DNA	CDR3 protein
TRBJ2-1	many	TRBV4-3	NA	TGCGCCACCTCCCCCGCATTCTTCTCTGGTGTTGAGCAGTTCTTC	CATSPAFFSGVEQFF
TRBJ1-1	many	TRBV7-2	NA	TGTGCCAGCAGCTCGGTAGTACGCACTGAAGCTTTCTTT	CASSSVVRTEAFF
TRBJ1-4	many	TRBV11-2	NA	TGTGCCAGCAGCCCCTTGGGCAGTTATAATGAAAAACTGTTTTTT	CASSPLGSYNEKLFF
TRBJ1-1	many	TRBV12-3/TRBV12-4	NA	TGTGCCAGCAGTTTGAGTGTACAGCCGGCCGCTGAAGCTTTCTTT	CASSLSVQPAAEAFF
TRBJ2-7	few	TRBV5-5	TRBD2	TGTGCCAGCAGCGCAGCTACACTAGCGGGGGCTTCCGAGCAGTACTTC	CASSAATLAGASEQYF
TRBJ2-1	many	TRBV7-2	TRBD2	TGTGCCAGCAGCCCAACTAGCGGGAGTGGTTCTGAGCAGTTCTTC	CASSPTSGSGSEQFF
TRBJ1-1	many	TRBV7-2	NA	TGTGCCAGCAGCTTAGTGAAGGGGGGCAAGAACACTGAAGCTTTCTTT	CASSLVKGGKNTEAFF
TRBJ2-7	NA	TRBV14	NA	TGTGCCAGCAGCGCCAGGGTTTCCTACGAGCAGTACTTC	CASSARVSYEQYF
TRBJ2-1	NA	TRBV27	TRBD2	TGTGCCAGCAGTTTCGCACTAGCGGGACCCTACAATGAGCAGTTCTTC	CASSFALAGPYNEQFF
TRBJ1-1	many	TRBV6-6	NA	TGTGCCAGCAGTTTTTGGGACACTGAAGCTTTCTTT	CASSFWDTEAFF
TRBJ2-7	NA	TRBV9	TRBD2	TGTGCCAGCAGCGATGTAGCGGGAGCCGAGCAGTACTTC	CASSDVAGAEQYF
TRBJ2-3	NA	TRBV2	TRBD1	TGTGCCAGCAGCCAGACCGGGACAGGCACAGATACGCAGTATTTT	CASSQTGTGTDTQYF
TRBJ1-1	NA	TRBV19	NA	TGTGCCTCTAAAAGGGACCCCGGAGCGACGGCTTTCTTT	CASKRDPGATAFF
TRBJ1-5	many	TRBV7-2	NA	TGTGCCAGCAGCTTAGTCTCCCAGGGAGATCAGCCCCAGCATTTT	CASSLVSQGDQPQHF
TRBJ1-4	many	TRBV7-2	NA	TGTGCCAGCAGCTCGGGGCAGGGGTCAAAAAATGAAAAACTGTTTTTT	CASSSGQGSKNEKLFF
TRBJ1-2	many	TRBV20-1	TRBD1	TGCAGTGCTAGAGGGGAAGGGACAGGGGGCGAGACGCGCGGCTACACCTTC	CSARGEGTGGETRGYTF
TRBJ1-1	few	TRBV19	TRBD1	TGTGCCAGTAGAGCGGGGACAGGGGGAAGGAACACTGAAGCTTTCTTT	CASRAGTGGRNTEAFF
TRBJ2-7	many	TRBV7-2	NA	TGTGCCAGCAGCTTAGCGTGGGACGAGCAGTACTTC	CASSLAWDEQYF
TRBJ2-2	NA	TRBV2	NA	TGTGCCAGCAGCGGGGCAGGGACGGTCGGGGAGCTGTTTTTT	CASSGAGTVGELFF
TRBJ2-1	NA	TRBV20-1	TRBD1	TGCAGTGCTAGACCCACCGGGACAGGAGGGCATGAGCAGTTCTTC	CSARPTGTGGHEQFF